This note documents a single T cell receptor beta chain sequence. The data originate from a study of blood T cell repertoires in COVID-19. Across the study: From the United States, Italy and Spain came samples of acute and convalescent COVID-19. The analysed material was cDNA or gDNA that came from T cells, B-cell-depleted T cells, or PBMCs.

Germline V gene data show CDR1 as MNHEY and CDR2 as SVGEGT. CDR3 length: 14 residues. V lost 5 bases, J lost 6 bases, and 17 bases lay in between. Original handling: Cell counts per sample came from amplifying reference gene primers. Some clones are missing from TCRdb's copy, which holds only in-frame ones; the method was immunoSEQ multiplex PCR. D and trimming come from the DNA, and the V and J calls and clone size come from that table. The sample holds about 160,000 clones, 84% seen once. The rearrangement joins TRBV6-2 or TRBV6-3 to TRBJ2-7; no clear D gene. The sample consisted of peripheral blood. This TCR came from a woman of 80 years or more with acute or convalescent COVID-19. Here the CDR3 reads CASSIITGLSEQYF. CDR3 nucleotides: TGTGCCAGCAGTATAATCACTGGTCTCTCCGAGCAGTACTTC.